A single T cell receptor beta chain is shown here with its context. These data come from a study of blood T cell repertoires in COVID-19. Trimming pared 7 bases from V and 1 base from J, leaving 7 bases between. Per germline, CDR1 LNHDA and CDR2 SQIVND (reference sequence). CDR3 length: 12 residues. Profiled with immunoSEQ multiplex PCR; TCRdb holds only in-frame clones, not every one. The sample holds about 120,000 clones, approximately 80% seen once. The clonotype was recovered from a woman between 65 and 79 years old with acute or convalescent COVID-19. The sequenced sample was peripheral blood. The rearrangement uses TRBV19 and TRBJ1-1; unclear D gene. CDR3 in amino acids: CASKWQNTEAFF. CDR3 nucleotides: TGTGCCAGTAAGTGGCAGAACACTGAAGCTTTCTTT. Supplemented by reference TRBV19 and TRBJ1-1, the full variable domain reads DGGITQSPKYLFRKEGQNVTLSCEQNLNHDAMYWYRQDPGQGLRLIYYSQIVNDFQKGDIAEGYSVSREKKESFPLTVTSAQKNPTAFYLCASKWQNTEAFFGQGTRLTVV.